This T cell receptor (beta chain) stems from a study of CD8 T cell repertoires and HIV-1 epitope variants. The CDR3 is 15 residues long. Germline V gene data show CDR1 as SGHDN and CDR2 as FVKESK. V gave up 4 bases and J gave up 2 bases, with 15 bases separating them. Clones were sequenced by immunoSEQ multiplex PCR, and TCRdb holds only the in-frame ones, with some missing. Of fewer than 6,500 clones listed, less than 70% are singletons. Comment on this clone: Its antigen is unidentified.

Sequenced sample: cultured CD8+ T cells derived from PBMCs. The chain combines TRBV14 with TRBJ2-7; either TRBD1 or TRBD2 may supply D (5 bases each). The source is a male donor with HIV. CDR3 nucleotide sequence: TGTGCCAGCAGCCCGGGACCCAATATTCCCTACGAGCAGTACTTC. It is translated as CASSPGPNIPYEQYF.